Listed below are T cell receptor beta chains from one sample, sequenced in a study of shared clonotypes between healthy human individuals. This table comes from immunoSEQ multiplex PCR, and its TCRdb copy is limited to in-frame clones, with some not included. The profile shows more than 2,000,000 clones, more than 80% of them singletons. What was sequenced was naive CD4+ T cells sorted from blood. These receptors were taken from a man aged 18 to 29 in good health. CDR3s include the opening cysteine and the closing phenylalanine or tryptophan. The D gene is left open where the match is weak. A row's size may be missing; if present it is once, few, many or a size class.

clone_size j_call v_call d_call cdr3_nt cdr3_aa
NA TRBJ1-1 TRBV28 NA TGTGCCAGCAGGCTAAGGGTGAACACTGAAGCTTTCTTT CASRLRVNTEAFF
NA TRBJ2-7 TRBV19 NA TGTGCCAGTAGCAACCCAGGGGGGCGATTCTCCTACGAGCAGTACTTC CASSNPGGRFSYEQYF
NA TRBJ2-1 TRBV9 TRBD2 TGTGCCAGCAGCGTAGCGGGGCGGGGGGACAATGAGCAGTTCTTC CASSVAGRGDNEQFF
NA TRBJ2-7 TRBV7-2 TRBD1 TGTGCCAGCAGCCGGGACAGGGTCAGGCACGAGCAGTACTTC CASSRDRVRHEQYF
NA TRBJ2-7 TRBV5-4 NA TGTGCCAGCAGCCCGACGGGCGGTTCCTACGAGCAGTACTTC CASSPTGGSYEQYF
once TRBJ2-2 TRBV5-1 NA TGCGCCAGCAGCGCCGAGGCGAACACCGGGGAGCTGTTTTTT CASSAEANTGELFF
NA TRBJ1-4 TRBV9 NA TGTGCCAGCAGCGTATCAGGGGCGTATATAACTAATGAAAAACTGTTTTTT CASSVSGAYITNEKLFF
NA TRBJ2-7 TRBV19 TRBD1 TGTGCCAGTGCTTGGCGGGACAGGCCCCGGAACGAGCAGTACTTC CASAWRDRPRNEQYF
NA TRBJ2-1 TRBV5-6 TRBD2 TGTGCCAGCAGCTCCTGGACTAGCGGGACCCCCAATGAGCAGTTCTTC CASSSWTSGTPNEQFF
NA TRBJ2-1 TRBV27 TRBD2 TGTGCCAGCAGTTTAGCGGGGACTAGCGGGTTACAGTTCTTC CASSLAGTSGLQFF
NA TRBJ2-1 TRBV20-1 NA TGCAGTGCCGAGGGAAAGCAGTTCTTC CSAEGKQFF
NA TRBJ2-3 TRBV2 NA TGTGCCAGCAGTTGGCAGGCGGGCACAGATACGCAGTATTTT CASSWQAGTDTQYF
NA TRBJ2-3 TRBV4-1 TRBD2 TGCGCCAGCAGCCAAGGCCCGACGAAGCGGGAAATCACAGATACGCAGTATTTT CASSQGPTKREITDTQYF
NA TRBJ1-2 TRBV20-1 NA TGCAGCGCTAGAGCCGGGTCTGGCTACACCTTC CSARAGSGYTF
NA TRBJ2-7 TRBV30 NA TGTGCCTGGAGTGTAGGAGTTTTCTACGAGCAGTACTTC CAWSVGVFYEQYF
once TRBJ2-5 TRBV9 TRBD1 TGTGCCAGCAGCGTAGGGACAGGGCCTCAAGAGACCCAGTACTTC CASSVGTGPQETQYF
NA TRBJ2-5 TRBV5-8 NA TGTGCCAGCAGCCAAGGGGGGTGGGAGCAAGAGACCCAGTACTTC CASSQGGWEQETQYF
NA TRBJ2-7 TRBV5-6 NA TGTGCCAGCAGCTTCTTCGGGGTCGAGCAGTACTTC CASSFFGVEQYF
NA TRBJ2-5 TRBV5-1 TRBD2 TGCGCCAGCAGCTTGGAAACTAGCGGACACGGAGAGACCCAGTACTTC CASSLETSGHGETQYF
NA TRBJ2-5 TRBV6-5 TRBD1 TGTGCCAGCGGCCGGGACAGAGAGACCCAGTACTTC CASGRDRETQYF
NA TRBJ1-2 TRBV18 NA TGTGCCAGCTCACCTAATAGAAGTCCTGGGACATCTGGGGGTGGCTACACCTTC CASSPNRSPGTSGGGYTF
NA TRBJ1-1 TRBV10-3 NA TGTGCCATCAGTCGACAGCATAACACTGAAGCTTTCTTT CAISRQHNTEAFF
NA TRBJ1-1 TRBV27 TRBD1 TGTGCCAGCAGTTCCCTGGACAGGCGTTACACTGAAGCTTTCTTT CASSSLDRRYTEAFF
NA TRBJ2-2 TRBV19 NA TGTGCCAGTAGTATGACCGAGCACCTCCTCCACGGGGAGCTGTTTTTT CASSMTEHLLHGELFF
NA TRBJ2-3 TRBV2 TRBD1 TGTGCCAGCGATTTTGTCGAGCCCTTTAGACAGGGAAACACAGATACGCAGTATTTT CASDFVEPFRQGNTDTQYF
once TRBJ2-2 TRBV15 TRBD1 TGTGCCACCAGCAGGGACCAGGGGGCCGACGGGGAGCTGTTTTTT CATSRDQGADGELFF
few TRBJ1-1 TRBV30 TRBD1 TGTGCCTGGAGTGGACAGGGACTTGGAGCTTTCTTT CAWSGQGLGAFF
NA TRBJ1-6 TRBV6-5 TRBD1 TGTGCCTCCTCCACGGGACAGGGGGGTTCACCCCTCCACTTT CASSTGQGGSPLHF
NA TRBJ2-5 TRBV4-1 NA TGCGCCAGCAGCCAAGATAAAGGGCCGGTGGGGCAAGAGACCCAGTACTTC CASSQDKGPVGQETQYF
NA TRBJ2-7 TRBV6-1 TRBD1 TGTGCCAGCGGACCGACCGGGACAGGGGGCGAGCAGTACTTC CASGPTGTGGEQYF
NA TRBJ2-7 TRBV2 NA TGTGCCAGCAGTGGACAGACCCCGTACGAGCAGTACTTC CASSGQTPYEQYF
NA TRBJ1-5 TRBV2 NA TGTGCCAGCAGTGAAGCCAACAGGGCGGTTCAGCCCCAGCATTTT CASSEANRAVQPQHF
NA TRBJ2-1 TRBV19 NA TGTGCCAGTAGTATTCTCGGAGGAGCCGGAACCTACAATGAGCAGTTCTTC CASSILGGAGTYNEQFF
NA TRBJ1-2 TRBV30 NA TGTGCCTGGAGTCCGTCGGATGGCTACACCTTC CAWSPSDGYTF
once TRBJ2-3 TRBV5-1 TRBD2 TGCGCCAGCAGCCGACTAGCGGGGGACCCTACAGATACGCAGTATTTT CASSRLAGDPTDTQYF
few TRBJ1-1 TRBV30 NA TGTGCCTCGGTCGGGGGAAACACTGAAGCTTTCTTT CASVGGNTEAFF
once TRBJ2-4 TRBV11-2 NA TGTGCCAGCAGACCACCGGGACTAGCCAAAAACATTCAGTACTTC CASRPPGLAKNIQYF
NA TRBJ2-7 TRBV15 NA TGTGCCACCAGCAGCCAGGGGTCCAGCTCCTACGAGCAGTACTTC CATSSQGSSSYEQYF
NA TRBJ2-1 TRBV10-2 TRBD2 TGCGCCAGCAGTGATCTAGCGGGAGTATGGAGTGAGCAGTTCTTC CASSDLAGVWSEQFF
NA TRBJ2-3 TRBV9 TRBD2 TGTGCCAGCAGCGTAGGGACTAGCGGTAGCACAGATACGCAGTATTTT CASSVGTSGSTDTQYF
once TRBJ1-2 TRBV10-3 TRBD1 TGTGCCATCGGAGGGACAGGGGGCGAGTATGGCTACACCTTC CAIGGTGGEYGYTF
NA TRBJ1-1 TRBV10-2 TRBD1 TGCGCCAGCATTGGACAGGGAAGCACTGAAGCTTTCTTT CASIGQGSTEAFF
NA TRBJ1-4 TRBV6-5 NA TGTGCCAGCAGTTACGGACAAGGGAATGAAAAACTGTTTTTT CASSYGQGNEKLFF
NA TRBJ2-5 TRBV7-2 TRBD2 TGTGCCAGCAGCTTACTAAGACTAGCGGGGAAAGAGACCCAGTACTTC CASSLLRLAGKETQYF
NA TRBJ1-4 TRBV6-4 TRBD1 TGTGCCAGCACCGGACAGGGTAGGGAAGAAAAACTGTTTTTT CASTGQGREEKLFF
few TRBJ1-2 TRBV29-1 NA TGCAGCGTTGATCCCGGCTCATCCGGCTACACCTTC CSVDPGSSGYTF
once TRBJ2-7 TRBV27 NA TGTGCCAGCAGTCCGATTCCACCGGGCCACAAATCCTACGAGCAGTACTTC CASSPIPPGHKSYEQYF
NA TRBJ1-1 TRBV29-1 NA TGCAGCGCCACAGTGTTGGTGAACACTGAAGCTTTCTTT CSATVLVNTEAFF
NA TRBJ1-6 TRBV28 NA TGTGCCAGCAGTTTAGATAGTCTTGGGACAACCCGTTCACCCCTCCACTTT CASSLDSLGTTRSPLHF
NA TRBJ2-5 TRBV6-5 NA TGTGCCAGCAGTCCCCCGGGGCGTAGAGAGACCCAGTACTTC CASSPPGRRETQYF
NA TRBJ2-2 TRBV13 TRBD2 TGTGCCAGCAGCTCGTCGACTAGCGGCTCGAACACCGGGGAGCTGTTTTTT CASSSSTSGSNTGELFF
NA TRBJ1-2 TRBV7-9 NA TGTGCCAGCAGCTTAGGAGGCTCAGGAAGGGACTACGGCTACACCTTC CASSLGGSGRDYGYTF
few TRBJ1-1 TRBV30 NA TGTGCCTGGAAAGGAGGCGCTGAAGCTTTCTTT CAWKGGAEAFF
once TRBJ2-5 TRBV6-5 NA TGTGCCAGCAGTTACTCCCCCCGGGTATTGAAGACCCAGTACTTC CASSYSPRVLKTQYF
NA TRBJ1-4 TRBV11-2 NA TGTGCCAGCAGCTTGGTCGGGTTTGCAACTAATGAAAAACTGTTTTTT CASSLVGFATNEKLFF